This T cell receptor beta chain was recorded in a study of T cells after yellow fever vaccination. TCRdb fed the 5' RACE reads into MiXCR, producing one record per CDR3 protein. Among some 350,000 distinct CDR3 sequences listed, 8.5% to 10% were seen once. V was cut by 2 bases and J by 8 bases, with 9 bases left in between. The CDR3 runs 12 residues. Germline CDR1 is MNHEY and CDR2 is SVGAGI. The sequence derives from a young man who received the YFV17D yellow fever vaccine. This specimen was PBMCs, taken on the day of the first yellow fever vaccination. The chain employs TRBV6-5 and TRBJ2-5, with no clear D. The chain's CDR3 is CASSYNADTQYF. In DNA form, the CDR3 reads TGTGCCAGCAGTTACAACGCGGACACCCAGTACTTC.